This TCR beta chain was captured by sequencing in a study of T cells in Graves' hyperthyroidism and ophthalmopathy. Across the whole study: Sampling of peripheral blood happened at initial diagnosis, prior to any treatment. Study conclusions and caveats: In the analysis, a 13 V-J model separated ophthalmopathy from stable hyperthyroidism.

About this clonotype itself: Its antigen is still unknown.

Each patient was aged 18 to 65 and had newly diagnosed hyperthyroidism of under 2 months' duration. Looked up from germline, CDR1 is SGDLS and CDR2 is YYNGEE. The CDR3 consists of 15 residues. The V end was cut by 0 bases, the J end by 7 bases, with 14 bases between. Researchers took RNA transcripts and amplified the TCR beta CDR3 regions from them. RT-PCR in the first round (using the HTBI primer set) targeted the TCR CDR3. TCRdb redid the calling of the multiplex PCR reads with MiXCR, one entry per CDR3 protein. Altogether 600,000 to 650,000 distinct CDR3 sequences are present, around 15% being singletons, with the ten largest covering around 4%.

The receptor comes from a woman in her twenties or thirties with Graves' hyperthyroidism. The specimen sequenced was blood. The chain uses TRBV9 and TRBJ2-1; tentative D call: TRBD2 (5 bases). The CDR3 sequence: CASSVGWELGNEQFF. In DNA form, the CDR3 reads TGTGCCAGCAGCGTAGGGTGGGAGTTGGGTAATGAGCAGTTCTTC.